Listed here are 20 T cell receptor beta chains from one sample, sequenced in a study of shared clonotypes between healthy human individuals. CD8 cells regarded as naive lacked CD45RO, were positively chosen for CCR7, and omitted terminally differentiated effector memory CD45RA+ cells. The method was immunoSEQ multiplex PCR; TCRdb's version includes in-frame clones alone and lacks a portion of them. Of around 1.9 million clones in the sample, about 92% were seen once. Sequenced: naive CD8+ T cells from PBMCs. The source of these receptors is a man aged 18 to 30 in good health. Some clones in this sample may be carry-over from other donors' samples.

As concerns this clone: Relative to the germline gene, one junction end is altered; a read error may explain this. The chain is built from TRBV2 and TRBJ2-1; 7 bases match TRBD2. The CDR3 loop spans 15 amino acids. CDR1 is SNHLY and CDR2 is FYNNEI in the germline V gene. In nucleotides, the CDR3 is TGTGCCAGCACTGAAATAGCGGGTTTCTACAATGAGCAGTTCTTC. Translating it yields CASTEIAGFYNEQFF.

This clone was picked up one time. The CDR3 spells CASSLTPATNEKLFF. CDR3 DNA sequence: TGTGCCAGCAGCTTGACACCAGCAACTAATGAAAAACTGTTTTTT. This chain joins TRBV16 and TRBJ1-4, with no clear D. Trimming cost V 5 bases and J 0 bases, with 10 bases left between them. The CDR3 contains 15 residues. From germline, CDR1 is KGHSY and CDR2 FQNENV.

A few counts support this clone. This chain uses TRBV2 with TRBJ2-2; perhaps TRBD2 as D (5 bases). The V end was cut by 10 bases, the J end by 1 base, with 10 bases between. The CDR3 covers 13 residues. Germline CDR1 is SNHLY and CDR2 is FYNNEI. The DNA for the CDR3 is TGTGCCATCCGTCGGGGGAACACCGGGGAGCTGTTTTTT. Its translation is CAIRRGNTGELFF.

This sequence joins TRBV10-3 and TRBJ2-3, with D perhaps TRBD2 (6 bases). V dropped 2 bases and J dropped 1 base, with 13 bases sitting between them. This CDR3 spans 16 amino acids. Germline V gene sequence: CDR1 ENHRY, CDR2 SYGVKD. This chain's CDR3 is CAISEPVSSGTDTQYF. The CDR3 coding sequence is TGTGCCATCAGTGAGCCAGTTTCTAGCGGCACAGATACGCAGTATTTT.

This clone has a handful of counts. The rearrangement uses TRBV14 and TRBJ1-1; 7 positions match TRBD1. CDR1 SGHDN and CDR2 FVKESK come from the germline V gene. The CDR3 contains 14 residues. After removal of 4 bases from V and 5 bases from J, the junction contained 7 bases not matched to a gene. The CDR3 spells CASSPHNRGTEAFF. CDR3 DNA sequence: TGTGCCAGCAGCCCGCACAACAGGGGTACTGAAGCTTTCTTT. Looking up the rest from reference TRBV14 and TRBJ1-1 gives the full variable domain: EAGVTQFPSHSVIEKGQTVTLRCDPISGHDNLYWYRRVMGKEIKFLLHFVKESKQDESGMPNNRFLAERTGGTYSTLKVQPAELEDSGVYFCASSPHNRGTEAFFGQGTRLTVV.

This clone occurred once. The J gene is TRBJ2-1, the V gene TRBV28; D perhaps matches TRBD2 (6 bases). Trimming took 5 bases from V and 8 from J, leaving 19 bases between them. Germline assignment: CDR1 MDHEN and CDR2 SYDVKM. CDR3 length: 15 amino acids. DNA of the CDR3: TGTGCCAGCAGTCCTACGACGGGAGTTTACGATGAGCAGTTCTTC. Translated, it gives CASSPTTGVYDEQFF.

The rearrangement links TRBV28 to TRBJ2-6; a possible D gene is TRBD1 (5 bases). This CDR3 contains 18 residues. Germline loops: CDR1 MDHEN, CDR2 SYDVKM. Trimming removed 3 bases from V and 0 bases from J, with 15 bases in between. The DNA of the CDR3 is TGTGCCAGCAGTTTCAGGGCGTCAAGGGTCTCTGGGGCCAACGTCCTGACTTTC. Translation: CASSFRASRVSGANVLTF.

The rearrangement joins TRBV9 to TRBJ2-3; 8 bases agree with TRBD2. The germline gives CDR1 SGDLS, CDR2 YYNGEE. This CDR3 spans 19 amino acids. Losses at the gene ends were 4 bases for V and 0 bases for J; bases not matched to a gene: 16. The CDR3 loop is CASSPRLSSGYSSTDTQYF. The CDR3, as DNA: TGTGCCAGCAGCCCCCGTCTGTCTAGCGGGTACTCTAGCACAGATACGCAGTATTTT.

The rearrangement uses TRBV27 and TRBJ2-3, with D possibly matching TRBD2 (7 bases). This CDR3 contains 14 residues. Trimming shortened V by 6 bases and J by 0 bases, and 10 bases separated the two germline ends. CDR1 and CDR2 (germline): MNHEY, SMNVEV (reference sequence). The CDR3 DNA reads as TGTGCCAGCAGGAAGGGGGGGAGCACAGATACGCAGTATTTT. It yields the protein CASRKGGSTDTQYF.

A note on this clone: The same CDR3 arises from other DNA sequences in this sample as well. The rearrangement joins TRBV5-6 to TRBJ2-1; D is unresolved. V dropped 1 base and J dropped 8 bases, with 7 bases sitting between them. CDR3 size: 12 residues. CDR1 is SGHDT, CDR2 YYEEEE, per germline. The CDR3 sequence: CASSLTVHEQFF. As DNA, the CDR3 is TGTGCCAGCAGCTTGACTGTACATGAGCAGTTCTTC. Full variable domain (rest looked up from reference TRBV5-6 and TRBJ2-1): DAGVTQSPTHLIKTRGQQVTLRCSPKSGHDTVSWYQQALGQGPQFIFQYYEEEERQRGNFPDRFSGHQFPNYSSELNVNALLLGDSALYLCASSLTVHEQFFGPGTRLTVL.

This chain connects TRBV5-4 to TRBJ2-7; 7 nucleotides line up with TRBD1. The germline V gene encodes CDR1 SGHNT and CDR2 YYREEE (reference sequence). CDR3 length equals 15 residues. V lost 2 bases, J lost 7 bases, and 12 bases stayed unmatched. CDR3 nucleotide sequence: TGTGCCAGCAGCTTACTCAGACAGGGCTGGGCGGAGCAGTACTTC. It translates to CASSLLRQGWAEQYF.

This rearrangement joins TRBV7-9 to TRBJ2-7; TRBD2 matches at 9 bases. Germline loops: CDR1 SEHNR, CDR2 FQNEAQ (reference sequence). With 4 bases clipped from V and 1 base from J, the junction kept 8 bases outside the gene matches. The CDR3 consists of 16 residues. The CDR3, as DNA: TGTGCCAGCAGCTCCGCGGGGGGGATACAGTCCTACGAGCAGTACTTC. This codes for CASSSAGGIQSYEQYF.

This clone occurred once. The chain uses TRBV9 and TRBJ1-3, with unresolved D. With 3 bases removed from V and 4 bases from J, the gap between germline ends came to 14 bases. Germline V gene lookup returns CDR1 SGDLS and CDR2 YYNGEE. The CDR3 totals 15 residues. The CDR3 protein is CASSGGRVSGNTIYF. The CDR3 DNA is TGTGCCAGCAGCGGCGGTCGGGTATCGGGAAACACCATATATTTT.

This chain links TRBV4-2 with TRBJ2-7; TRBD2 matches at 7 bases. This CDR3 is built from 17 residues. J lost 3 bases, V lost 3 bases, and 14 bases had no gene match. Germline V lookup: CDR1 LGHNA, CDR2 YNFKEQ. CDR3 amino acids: CASSQVAVAGIIYEQYF. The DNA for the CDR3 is TGTGCCAGCAGCCAGGTTGCGGTAGCGGGCATCATCTACGAGCAGTACTTC.

The CDR3 coding sequence is TGTGCCACCAGCTTGACGGGGGGGGTACAAGAGACCCAGTACTTC. Translated: CATSLTGGVQETQYF. This rearrangement joins TRBV15 to TRBJ2-5; 8 bases are a match to TRBD2. Trimming removed 5 bases from V and 2 bases from J; junction bases left unmatched: 7. Germline-derived CDR1 and CDR2 are LNHNV and YYDKDF (reference sequence). The CDR3 contains 15 residues.

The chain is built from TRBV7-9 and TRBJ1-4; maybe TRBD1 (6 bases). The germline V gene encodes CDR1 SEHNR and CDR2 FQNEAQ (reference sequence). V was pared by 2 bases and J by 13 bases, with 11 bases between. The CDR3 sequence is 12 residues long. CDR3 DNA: TGTGCCAGCAGCTTAAGGGGGGATAGACTGTTTTTT. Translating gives CASSLRGDRLFF.

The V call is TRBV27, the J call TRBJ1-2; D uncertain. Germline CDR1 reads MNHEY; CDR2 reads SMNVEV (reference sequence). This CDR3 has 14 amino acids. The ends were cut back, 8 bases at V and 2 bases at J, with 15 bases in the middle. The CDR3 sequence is CASGPGGSNYGYTF. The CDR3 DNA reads TGTGCCAGCGGGCCTGGAGGCAGCAACTATGGCTACACCTTC.

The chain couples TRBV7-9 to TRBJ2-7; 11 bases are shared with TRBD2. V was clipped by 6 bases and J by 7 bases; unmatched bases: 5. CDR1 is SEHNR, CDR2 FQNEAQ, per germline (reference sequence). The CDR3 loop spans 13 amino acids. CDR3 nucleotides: TGTGCCAGCAGGGGACTAGCGGTGGGTGAGCAGTACTTC. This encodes CASRGLAVGEQYF.

CDR3: CASSLMVRDGRNYGYTF. In DNA, the CDR3 is TGTGCCAGCAGCTTAATGGTTCGGGACGGCCGGAACTATGGCTACACCTTC. V is TRBV11-1 and J is TRBJ1-2, with D possibly TRBD1 on 5 matching bases. The CDR3 has 17 amino acids. The germline V gene has CDR1 SGHAT and CDR2 FQDESV (reference sequence). V was shortened by 2 bases and J by 2 bases, with 18 bases between the two germline ends.

CDR3 sequence: CASSPRGASGNTIYF. The CDR3 region has the DNA TGCGCCAGCAGCCCCCGGGGGGCCTCTGGAAACACCATATATTTT. The chain combines TRBV4-1 with TRBJ1-3; perhaps TRBD1 as D (6 bases). V shed 4 bases and J shed 0 bases, with 10 bases lying between them. The CDR3 has 15 residues. Germline V lookup: CDR1 MGHRA, CDR2 YSYEKL.